This is a list of T cell receptor beta chains from one sample in a study of beta chain features in type 1 diabetes. The assay was immunoSEQ multiplex PCR, and TCRdb's table has in-frame clones only and misses some. In the table there are around 350,000 clones, 10% to 15% of which are singletons. The sequencing input was naive CD4+ T cells from blood. The source is a man aged 18-30 years in good health. Each CDR3 is given with its conserved first and last residue. A D gene is named only where the DNA matches it firmly. A row's size may be missing; if present it is once, few, many or a size class.

>TRBJ1-1|TRBV4-2|.|.
CASSQDSGRANTEAFF
TGTGCCAGCAGCCAAGATTCGGGGAGAGCGAACACTGAAGCTTTCTTT
>TRBJ2-3|TRBV29-1|.|TRBD2
CSLTSGTDAQYF
TGCAGCCTCACTAGCGGCACAGATGCGCAGTATTTT
>TRBJ1-5|TRBV28|.|.
CASSGGDYSNQPQHF
TGTGCCAGCAGCGGAGGGGATTATAGCAATCAGCCCCAGCATTTT
>TRBJ1-4|TRBV30|few|.
CAWSEAGDEKLFF
TGTGCCTGGAGTGAAGCAGGGGATGAAAAACTGTTTTTT
>TRBJ2-3|TRBV28|.|TRBD2
CASSPRGGGNTDTQYF
TGTGCCAGCAGTCCGCGTGGGGGAGGGAACACAGATACGCAGTATTTT
>TRBJ1-2|TRBV28|few|TRBD1
CASSAGQGVGYTF
TGTGCCAGCAGTGCGGGACAGGGGGTAGGCTACACCTTC
>TRBJ2-1|TRBV28|few|TRBD2
CASGTGLAGPRSQFF
TGTGCCAGCGGGACGGGACTAGCGGGTCCTCGCTCCCAGTTCTTC
>TRBJ2-6|TRBV2|.|.
CASSAGSGANVLTF
TGTGCCAGCAGTGCGGGCTCTGGGGCCAACGTCCTGACTTTC
>TRBJ1-5|TRBV19|few|TRBD1
CASSRTGVGLEPQHF
TGTGCCAGTAGTAGGACAGGAGTGGGTCTCGAGCCCCAGCATTTT
>TRBJ1-2|TRBV5-4|.|TRBD1
CASSLVTGEGYTF
TGTGCCAGCAGCTTGGTGACAGGGGAGGGCTACACCTTC
>TRBJ2-3|TRBV2|few|TRBD2
CASSRLAGGPRGTDTQYF
TGTGCCAGCAGCCGACTAGCGGGAGGGCCGCGGGGGACAGATACGCAGTATTTT
>TRBJ1-1|TRBV30|.|.
CAWRVSRRGNTEAFF
TGTGCCTGGAGGGTCAGTCGGAGAGGGAACACTGAAGCTTTCTTT
>TRBJ1-1|TRBV11-2|.|TRBD1
CASSYRGQNTEAFF
TGTGCCAGCAGCTACAGGGGGCAAAACACTGAAGCTTTCTTT
>TRBJ1-1|TRBV5-1|.|TRBD1
CASSQGQGDTEAFF
TGCGCCAGCAGCCAAGGACAGGGCGACACTGAAGCTTTCTTT
>TRBJ2-1|TRBV2|few|TRBD1
CASSERLGGDEQFF
TGTGCCAGCAGTGAACGGTTAGGGGGCGATGAGCAGTTCTTC
>TRBJ2-2|TRBV9|.|TRBD1
CASSASSQGVTGELFF
TGTGCCAGCAGCGCGTCCTCACAGGGGGTCACCGGGGAGCTGTTTTTT
>TRBJ2-3|TRBV25-1|.|TRBD2
CASSGGLAGGPYTQYF
TGTGCCAGCAGTGGCGGCCTAGCGGGAGGGCCTTATACGCAGTATTTT
>TRBJ2-6|TRBV7-2|.|.
CASSLAKLAGANVLTF
TGTGCCAGCAGCTTAGCGAAGCTGGCTGGGGCCAACGTCCTGACTTTC
>TRBJ1-6|TRBV30|.|.
CAWRDTLRGNSPLHF
TGTGCCTGGAGGGACACACTTAGGGGGAATTCACCCCTCCACTTT
>TRBJ1-2|TRBV5-1|.|.
CASSKNEQGGYTF
TGCGCCAGCAGCAAAAACGAACAGGGCGGCTACACCTTC
>TRBJ1-2|TRBV30|.|.
CAWSVLTALGYTF
TGTGCCTGGAGTGTACTAACGGCGTTGGGCTACACCTTC
>TRBJ1-4|TRBV5-4|few|.
CASGLPGASGEKLFF
TGTGCCAGCGGCCTTCCTGGAGCCTCGGGTGAAAAACTGTTTTTT
>TRBJ1-5|TRBV9|.|TRBD1
CASSYRDSKQPQHF
TGTGCCAGCAGCTACCGGGACAGTAAGCAGCCCCAGCATTTT
>TRBJ2-3|TRBV5-1|.|TRBD2
CASSIPGLAGGSTDTQYF
TGCGCCAGCAGCATACCGGGACTAGCGGGGGGCAGCACAGATACGCAGTATTTT
>TRBJ2-1|TRBV29-1|.|.
CSVESGLHEQFF
TGCAGCGTTGAGTCAGGGCTGCATGAGCAGTTCTTC
>TRBJ2-4|TRBV11-2|.|.
CASSLRQGWNIQYF
TGTGCCAGCAGCTTACGGCAGGGGTGGAACATTCAGTACTTC
>TRBJ2-1|TRBV14|few|.
CASSRGGGGFNEQFF
TGTGCCAGCAGCCGAGGGGGGGGAGGTTTCAATGAGCAGTTCTTC
>TRBJ2-3|TRBV7-9|.|.
CASSLRTDTDTQYF
TGTGCCAGCAGCCTTCGGACAGACACAGATACGCAGTATTTT
>TRBJ2-7|TRBV18|.|.
CASSRTLSNEQYF
TGTGCCAGCTCAAGGACTCTTAGCAACGAGCAGTACTTC
>TRBJ2-5|TRBV7-2|few|.
CASSPMGRAQETQYF
TGTGCCAGCAGCCCGATGGGCAGAGCCCAAGAGACCCAGTACTTC
>TRBJ1-5|TRBV2|few|TRBD1
CASTQQGPHQPQHF
TGTGCCAGCACGCAACAGGGGCCGCATCAGCCCCAGCATTTT
>TRBJ1-2|TRBV5-4|.|.
CASSWGRNSNYGYTF
TGTGCCAGCTCCTGGGGGCGGAACTCAAACTATGGCTACACCTTC
>TRBJ1-2|TRBV30|.|TRBD1
CAWSSGQGRYTF
TGTGCCTGGAGTTCCGGACAGGGGCGCTACACCTTC
>TRBJ2-7|TRBV6-6|.|TRBD1
CASSRDRGGYEQYF
TGTGCCAGCAGTAGGGACAGGGGTGGGTACGAGCAGTACTTC
>TRBJ1-5|TRBV29-1|.|.
CSVETGGDQPQHF
TGCAGCGTTGAAACCGGAGGGGATCAGCCCCAGCATTTT
>TRBJ1-2|TRBV5-4|.|TRBD1
CASSHRDRGRWGYTF
TGTGCCAGCAGCCACCGGGACAGGGGGCGTTGGGGCTACACCTTC
>TRBJ2-7|TRBV5-1|.|TRBD1
CASSMDRAHEQYF
TGCGCCAGCAGCATGGACAGGGCACACGAGCAGTACTTC
>TRBJ2-7|TRBV30|few|TRBD2
CAWSVKRGTGRNEQYF
TGTGCCTGGAGTGTAAAACGGGGGACCGGGAGGAACGAGCAGTACTTC
>TRBJ2-2|TRBV5-5|.|.
CASSLASILSGELFF
TGTGCCAGCAGCTTGGCTAGCATCTTAAGCGGGGAGCTGTTTTTT
>TRBJ1-5|TRBV6-6|.|TRBD1
CASSYRDRGNQPQHF
TGTGCCAGCAGTTACCGGGACAGGGGCAATCAGCCCCAGCATTTT